This TCR beta chain was retrieved from a study of technical replicates of blood from a few donors. The repertoire was sequenced with immunoSEQ multiplex PCR; TCRdb's copy has only in-frame clones and lacks some. The table includes more than 95,000 clones, nearly 97% detected once. The V end was cut by 1 base, the J end by 5 bases, with 9 bases between. CDR3 size: 13 residues. Germline-derived CDR1 and CDR2 are SGDLS and YYNGEE. The V call is TRBV9, the J call TRBJ1-1; no reliable D call. The specimen sequenced was T cells isolated from PBMCs. The TCR comes from a human donor in good health. Here the CDR3 DNA reads TGTGCCAGCAGCGTAACCCCTACGACTGAAGCTTTCTTT. Protein sequence: CASSVTPTTEAFF. The variable domain in full, completed from reference TRBV9 and TRBJ1-1, reads DSGVTQTPKHLITATGQRVTLRCSPRSGDLSVYWYQQSLDQGLQFLIQYYNGEERAKGNILERFSAQQFPDLHSELNLSSLELGDSALYFCASSVTPTTEAFFGQGTRLTVV.